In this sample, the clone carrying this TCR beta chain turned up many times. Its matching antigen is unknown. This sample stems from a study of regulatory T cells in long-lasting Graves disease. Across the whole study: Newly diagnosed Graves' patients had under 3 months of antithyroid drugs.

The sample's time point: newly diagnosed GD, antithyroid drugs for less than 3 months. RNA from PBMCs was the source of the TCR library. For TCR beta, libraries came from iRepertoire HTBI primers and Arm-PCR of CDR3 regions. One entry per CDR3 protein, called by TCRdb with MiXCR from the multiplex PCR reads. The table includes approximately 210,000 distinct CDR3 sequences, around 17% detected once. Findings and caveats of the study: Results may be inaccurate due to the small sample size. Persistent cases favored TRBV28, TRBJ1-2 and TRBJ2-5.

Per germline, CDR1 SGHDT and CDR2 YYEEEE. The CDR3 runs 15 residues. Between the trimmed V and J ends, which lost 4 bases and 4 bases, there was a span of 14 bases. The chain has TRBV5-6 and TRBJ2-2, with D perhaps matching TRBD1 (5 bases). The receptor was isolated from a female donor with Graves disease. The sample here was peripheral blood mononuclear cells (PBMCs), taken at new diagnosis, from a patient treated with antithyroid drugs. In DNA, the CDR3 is TGTGCCAGCAGCCAGGGATTGGTCGGCACCGGGGAGCTGTTTTTT. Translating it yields CASSQGLVGTGELFF.